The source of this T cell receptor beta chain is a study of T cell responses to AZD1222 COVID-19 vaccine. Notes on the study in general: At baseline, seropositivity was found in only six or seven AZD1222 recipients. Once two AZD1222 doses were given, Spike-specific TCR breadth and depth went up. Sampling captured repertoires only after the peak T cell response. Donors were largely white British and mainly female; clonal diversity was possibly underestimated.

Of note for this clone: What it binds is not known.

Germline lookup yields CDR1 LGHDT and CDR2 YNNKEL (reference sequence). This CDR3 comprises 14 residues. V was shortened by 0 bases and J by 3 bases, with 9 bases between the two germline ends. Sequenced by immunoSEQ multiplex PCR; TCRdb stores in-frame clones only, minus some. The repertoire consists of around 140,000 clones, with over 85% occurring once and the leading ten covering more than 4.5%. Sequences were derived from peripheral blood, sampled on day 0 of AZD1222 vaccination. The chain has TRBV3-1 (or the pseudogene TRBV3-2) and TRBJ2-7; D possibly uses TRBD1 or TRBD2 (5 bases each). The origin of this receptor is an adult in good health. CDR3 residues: CASSQDRDGYEQYF. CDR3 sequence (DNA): TGTGCCAGCAGCCAAGATCGGGACGGCTACGAGCAGTACTTC.